A selection of T cell receptor beta chains follows, all from one sample in a study of shared clonotypes between healthy human individuals. Libraries were prepared by immunoSEQ multiplex PCR; TCRdb keeps only in-frame clonotypes and omits some of them. The sample holds around 2,100,000 clones, about 95% seen once. Sequenced material: naive CD8+ T cells sorted from blood. The receptor set was obtained from a man younger than 30 in good health. CDR3s include the opening cysteine and the closing phenylalanine or tryptophan. D genes are given only for firm matches. For some rows the clone size is stated as once, few or many, or as a class when expanded; others skip it.

len: 19; j_gene: TRBJ2-3; d_gene: NA; v_gene: TRBV4-3; abundance: once; CDR3aa: CASSQVLVAENPGSDTQYF; CDR3nt: TGCGCCAGCAGCCAAGTTTTGGTAGCGGAAAATCCTGGCTCAGATACGCAGTATTTT
len: 14; j_gene: TRBJ2-3; d_gene: NA; v_gene: TRBV21-1; abundance: once; CDR3aa: CATYRGGRTDTQYF; CDR3nt: TGTGCCACGTACAGGGGGGGACGCACAGATACGCAGTATTTT
len: 13; j_gene: TRBJ1-1; d_gene: NA; v_gene: TRBV6-6; abundance: NA; CDR3aa: CASISLGVAEAFF; CDR3nt: TGTGCCAGCATCTCTCTCGGGGTGGCTGAAGCTTTCTTT
len: 15; j_gene: TRBJ2-7; d_gene: TRBD1; v_gene: TRBV11-2; abundance: NA; CDR3aa: CASSSTTGGHYEQYF; CDR3nt: TGTGCCAGCAGCTCAACGACAGGGGGCCACTACGAGCAGTACTTC
len: 15; j_gene: TRBJ2-3; d_gene: NA; v_gene: TRBV4-1; abundance: NA; CDR3aa: CASSQVDVTTDTQYF; CDR3nt: TGCGCCAGCAGCCAAGTGGACGTTACCACAGATACGCAGTATTTT
len: 12; j_gene: TRBJ1-1; d_gene: NA; v_gene: TRBV2; abundance: NA; CDR3aa: CASSGLGAEAFF; CDR3nt: TGTGCCAGCAGTGGCCTTGGAGCTGAAGCTTTCTTT
len: 20; j_gene: TRBJ1-6; d_gene: TRBD1; v_gene: TRBV28; abundance: NA; CDR3aa: CASSEETGTGEFRLNSPLHF; CDR3nt: TGTGCCAGCAGCGAAGAAACCGGGACAGGGGAATTTAGGCTGAATTCACCCCTCCACTTT
len: 16; j_gene: TRBJ2-1; d_gene: TRBD2; v_gene: TRBV9; abundance: NA; CDR3aa: CASSVTSGAFYNEQFF; CDR3nt: TGTGCCAGCAGTGTGACTAGCGGGGCCTTTTACAATGAGCAGTTCTTC
len: 14; j_gene: TRBJ1-1; d_gene: NA; v_gene: TRBV5-6; abundance: NA; CDR3aa: CASSPLGGDTEAFF; CDR3nt: TGTGCCAGCAGCCCGCTGGGGGGAGACACTGAAGCTTTCTTT
len: 16; j_gene: TRBJ2-5; d_gene: TRBD2; v_gene: TRBV11-2; abundance: NA; CDR3aa: CASSFGTSVHRETQYF; CDR3nt: TGTGCCAGCAGCTTCGGGACTAGCGTACACCGCGAGACCCAGTACTTC
len: 13; j_gene: TRBJ1-1; d_gene: NA; v_gene: TRBV4-3; abundance: NA; CDR3aa: CASSQMENTEAFF; CDR3nt: TGCGCCAGCAGCCAGATGGAAAACACTGAAGCTTTCTTT
len: 18; j_gene: TRBJ2-3; d_gene: TRBD1; v_gene: TRBV5-1; abundance: NA; CDR3aa: CASSPTPQGAIGADTQYF; CDR3nt: TGCGCCAGCAGCCCCACCCCGCAGGGGGCGATAGGAGCAGATACGCAGTATTTT
len: 13; j_gene: TRBJ1-1; d_gene: TRBD1; v_gene: TRBV5-6; abundance: NA; CDR3aa: CASSSTGGTEAFF; CDR3nt: TGTGCCAGCAGCTCTACAGGGGGGACTGAAGCTTTCTTT
len: 16; j_gene: TRBJ1-1; d_gene: NA; v_gene: TRBV4-3; abundance: NA; CDR3aa: CASSQDLITVNTEAFF; CDR3nt: TGCGCCAGCAGCCAAGATTTGATAACGGTAAACACTGAAGCTTTCTTT
len: 13; j_gene: TRBJ2-4; d_gene: TRBD1; v_gene: TRBV9; abundance: NA; CDR3aa: CASSAGTGHIQYF; CDR3nt: TGTGCCAGCAGTGCCGGGACAGGGCACATTCAGTACTTC
len: 17; j_gene: TRBJ2-7; d_gene: TRBD1; v_gene: TRBV11-2; abundance: NA; CDR3aa: CASSLVIGETGTYEQYF; CDR3nt: TGTGCCAGCAGCTTAGTTATTGGGGAGACAGGGACCTACGAGCAGTACTTC
len: 15; j_gene: TRBJ2-1; d_gene: NA; v_gene: TRBV2; abundance: NA; CDR3aa: CASSESVSSYNEQFF; CDR3nt: TGTGCCAGCAGTGAGTCCGTGAGCTCCTACAATGAGCAGTTCTTC
len: 19; j_gene: TRBJ2-5; d_gene: TRBD2; v_gene: TRBV7-8; abundance: NA; CDR3aa: CASSLGLAGASNIQETQYF; CDR3nt: TGTGCCAGCAGCTTGGGACTAGCGGGGGCGTCCAACATCCAAGAGACCCAGTACTTC
len: 14; j_gene: TRBJ1-1; d_gene: NA; v_gene: TRBV28; abundance: NA; CDR3aa: CASSYRNHLTEAFF; CDR3nt: TGTGCCAGCAGCTACAGGAACCACTTGACCGAAGCTTTCTTT
len: 15; j_gene: TRBJ2-7; d_gene: TRBD1; v_gene: TRBV13; abundance: NA; CDR3aa: CASSPRGQSSYEQYF; CDR3nt: TGTGCCAGCAGCCCCAGGGGGCAAAGCTCCTACGAGCAGTACTTC
len: 13; j_gene: TRBJ1-2; d_gene: TRBD1; v_gene: TRBV2; abundance: NA; CDR3aa: CASKEGGDYGYTF; CDR3nt: TGTGCCAGCAAGGAAGGGGGCGACTATGGCTACACCTTC
len: 14; j_gene: TRBJ2-2; d_gene: NA; v_gene: TRBV29-1; abundance: NA; CDR3aa: CSVEGAANTGELFF; CDR3nt: TGCAGCGTTGAAGGGGCTGCGAACACCGGGGAGCTGTTTTTT
len: 16; j_gene: TRBJ1-3; d_gene: NA; v_gene: TRBV6-1; abundance: NA; CDR3aa: CASTELDTSSGNTIYF; CDR3nt: TGTGCCAGCACTGAGTTGGACACTAGCTCTGGAAACACCATATATTTT
len: 11; j_gene: TRBJ1-1; d_gene: NA; v_gene: TRBV20-1; abundance: NA; CDR3aa: CSARRDTEAFF; CDR3nt: TGCAGTGCTAGACGGGACACTGAAGCTTTCTTT
len: 18; j_gene: TRBJ2-3; d_gene: TRBD2; v_gene: TRBV10-2; abundance: NA; CDR3aa: CASQTSGADIPITDTQYF; CDR3nt: TGCGCCAGTCAGACTAGCGGGGCGGATATTCCTATTACAGATACGCAGTATTTT
len: 16; j_gene: TRBJ2-3; d_gene: NA; v_gene: TRBV11-2; abundance: NA; CDR3aa: CASSSAGRAMTDTQYF; CDR3nt: TGTGCCAGCAGCTCCGCCGGCAGGGCGATGACAGATACGCAGTATTTT
len: 16; j_gene: TRBJ2-7; d_gene: NA; v_gene: TRBV4-1; abundance: NA; CDR3aa: CASSQDQVGLSYEQYF; CDR3nt: TGCGCCAGCAGCCAAGATCAGGTGGGCCTGTCCTACGAGCAGTACTTC
len: 19; j_gene: TRBJ2-4; d_gene: TRBD2; v_gene: TRBV11-2; abundance: NA; CDR3aa: CASSVGLAATILAKNIQYF; CDR3nt: TGTGCCAGCAGCGTGGGACTAGCGGCCACCATTCTAGCCAAAAACATTCAGTACTTC
len: 16; j_gene: TRBJ2-3; d_gene: TRBD2; v_gene: TRBV27; abundance: NA; CDR3aa: CASSLSPAGFTDTQYF; CDR3nt: TGTGCCAGCAGTCTCTCCCCAGCGGGATTCACAGATACGCAGTATTTT
len: 14; j_gene: TRBJ2-7; d_gene: TRBD1; v_gene: TRBV15; abundance: once; CDR3aa: CATSRPGQGIEQYF; CDR3nt: TGTGCCACCAGCAGGCCGGGACAGGGGATCGAGCAGTACTTC
len: 15; j_gene: TRBJ2-3; d_gene: NA; v_gene: TRBV6-5; abundance: NA; CDR3aa: CASSLLPGSTDTQYF; CDR3nt: TGTGCCAGCAGCTTACTACCCGGGAGCACAGATACGCAGTATTTT
len: 14; j_gene: TRBJ2-7; d_gene: NA; v_gene: TRBV28; abundance: NA; CDR3aa: CASRDRANQYEQYF; CDR3nt: TGTGCCAGCAGAGACAGAGCGAATCAATACGAGCAGTACTTC
len: 15; j_gene: TRBJ2-7; d_gene: NA; v_gene: TRBV6-6; abundance: NA; CDR3aa: CASSYGESHSYEQYF; CDR3nt: TGTGCCAGCAGTTACGGGGAGAGCCACTCCTACGAGCAGTACTTC
len: 15; j_gene: TRBJ1-1; d_gene: NA; v_gene: TRBV7-3; abundance: NA; CDR3aa: CASSEGGHSNTEAFF; CDR3nt: TGTGCCAGCAGCGAGGGAGGGCACTCGAACACTGAAGCTTTCTTT
len: 13; j_gene: TRBJ1-1; d_gene: TRBD1; v_gene: TRBV5-4; abundance: NA; CDR3aa: CASSSQGGTEAFF; CDR3nt: TGTGCCAGCAGCTCGCAGGGGGGCACTGAAGCTTTCTTT
len: 13; j_gene: TRBJ2-1; d_gene: NA; v_gene: TRBV9; abundance: NA; CDR3aa: CASSDQASGEQFF; CDR3nt: TGTGCCAGCAGCGACCAGGCGAGTGGTGAGCAGTTCTTC
len: 15; j_gene: TRBJ1-2; d_gene: TRBD1; v_gene: TRBV6-6; abundance: NA; CDR3aa: CASSYSTGANYGYTF; CDR3nt: TGTGCCAGCAGTTACTCGACAGGGGCTAACTATGGCTACACCTTC
len: 15; j_gene: TRBJ1-2; d_gene: NA; v_gene: TRBV5-1; abundance: once; CDR3aa: CASSSTGTPNYGYTF; CDR3nt: TGCGCCAGCAGCTCTACAGGGACTCCTAACTATGGCTACACCTTC
len: 13; j_gene: TRBJ1-1; d_gene: TRBD1; v_gene: TRBV29-1; abundance: NA; CDR3aa: CSVRGGTDTEAFF; CDR3nt: TGCAGCGTCAGGGGTGGGACAGACACTGAAGCTTTCTTT
len: 13; j_gene: TRBJ2-7; d_gene: NA; v_gene: TRBV10-3; abundance: once; CDR3aa: CAHRDGSSYEQYF; CDR3nt: TGTGCCCACCGGGACGGTTCCTCCTACGAGCAGTACTTC
len: 15; j_gene: TRBJ2-7; d_gene: NA; v_gene: TRBV11-2; abundance: once; CDR3aa: CASSLDPGGADEQYF; CDR3nt: TGTGCCAGCAGCTTAGACCCCGGGGGAGCGGACGAGCAGTACTTC
len: 16; j_gene: TRBJ2-7; d_gene: TRBD2; v_gene: TRBV11-2; abundance: NA; CDR3aa: CASSLNRKAGSYEQYF; CDR3nt: TGTGCCAGCAGCTTAAATCGAAAAGCGGGATCTTACGAGCAGTACTTC
len: 16; j_gene: TRBJ2-7; d_gene: NA; v_gene: TRBV4-3; abundance: NA; CDR3aa: CASSQDKGGLRYEQYF; CDR3nt: TGCGCCAGCAGCCAAGATAAAGGCGGACTACGCTACGAGCAGTACTTC
len: 17; j_gene: TRBJ2-3; d_gene: TRBD2; v_gene: TRBV4-1; abundance: NA; CDR3aa: CASSQAPPSGRTDTQYF; CDR3nt: TGCGCCAGCAGCCAAGCTCCTCCTAGCGGGCGCACAGATACGCAGTATTTT
len: 16; j_gene: TRBJ2-7; d_gene: NA; v_gene: TRBV15; abundance: NA; CDR3aa: CATSRSMGVSSYEQYF; CDR3nt: TGTGCCACCAGCAGATCAATGGGGGTGAGCTCCTACGAGCAGTACTTC
len: 15; j_gene: TRBJ2-1; d_gene: NA; v_gene: TRBV2; abundance: NA; CDR3aa: CASSEAESSYNEQFF; CDR3nt: TGTGCCAGCAGTGAAGCGGAAAGCTCCTACAATGAGCAGTTCTTC
len: 14; j_gene: TRBJ2-7; d_gene: NA; v_gene: TRBV6-5; abundance: NA; CDR3aa: CASSSERYSYEQYF; CDR3nt: TGTGCCAGCAGTTCTGAGCGGTACTCCTACGAGCAGTACTTC
len: 13; j_gene: TRBJ2-1; d_gene: NA; v_gene: TRBV9; abundance: NA; CDR3aa: CASSAGEVSEQFF; CDR3nt: TGTGCCAGCAGCGCAGGGGAGGTCAGTGAGCAGTTCTTC
len: 11; j_gene: TRBJ2-2; d_gene: NA; v_gene: TRBV20-1; abundance: NA; CDR3aa: CSAPSRGELFF; CDR3nt: TGCAGTGCCCCCTCGCGAGGGGAGCTGTTTTTT
len: 16; j_gene: TRBJ1-5; d_gene: NA; v_gene: TRBV4-1; abundance: NA; CDR3aa: CASSLVGASDEQPQHF; CDR3nt: TGCGCCAGCAGCCTCGTCGGGGCCTCAGATGAGCAGCCCCAGCATTTT
len: 14; j_gene: TRBJ1-6; d_gene: TRBD1; v_gene: TRBV27; abundance: once; CDR3aa: CASSPTGGGLPLHF; CDR3nt: TGTGCCAGCAGTCCTACAGGGGGCGGATTACCCCTCCACTTT
len: 17; j_gene: TRBJ2-2; d_gene: TRBD2; v_gene: TRBV6-1; abundance: NA; CDR3aa: CASSDIPGLANTGELFF; CDR3nt: TGTGCCAGCAGTGATATACCGGGACTAGCGAACACCGGGGAGCTGTTTTTT
len: 16; j_gene: TRBJ1-4; d_gene: TRBD1; v_gene: TRBV28; abundance: NA; CDR3aa: CASSPTGEGTNEKLFF; CDR3nt: TGTGCCAGCAGCCCTACAGGGGAGGGAACTAATGAAAAACTGTTTTTT
len: 15; j_gene: TRBJ2-2; d_gene: NA; v_gene: TRBV5-5; abundance: NA; CDR3aa: CASSPGHTNTGELFF; CDR3nt: TGTGCCAGCAGCCCGGGACACACGAACACCGGGGAGCTGTTTTTT
len: 14; j_gene: TRBJ1-5; d_gene: NA; v_gene: TRBV2; abundance: NA; CDR3aa: CASSAGDSNQPQHF; CDR3nt: TGTGCCAGCAGTGCGGGGGATAGCAATCAGCCCCAGCATTTT
len: 15; j_gene: TRBJ2-1; d_gene: TRBD1; v_gene: TRBV9; abundance: once; CDR3aa: CASSVDRATYNEQFF; CDR3nt: TGTGCCAGCAGCGTCGACAGGGCGACCTACAATGAGCAGTTCTTC